Shown below are 31 T cell receptor beta chains from a single sample sequenced in a study of cytomegalovirus exposure and HLA in healthy donors. The PCR was carried out with 60 Vbeta primers and 13 Jbeta primers. Using immunoSEQ multiplex PCR, the repertoire was profiled, and TCRdb retains in-frame clones only, with some absent. The sample lists approximately 120,000 clones; about 81% were seen once. Material: PBMCs. Receptors were obtained from a woman aged 30 to 39 in good health and CMV-seronegative.

The chain employs TRBV4-1 and TRBJ2-1; D is unresolved. The germline V gene has CDR1 MGHRA and CDR2 YSYEKL. V gave up 4 bases and J gave up 8 bases, with 18 bases separating them. This CDR3 is built from 15 residues. CDR3 sequence: CASSPRPDLTHEQFF. The DNA of the CDR3 is TGCGCCAGCAGCCCCCGCCCCGACTTAACACATGAGCAGTTCTTC.

The chain is built from TRBV4-1 and TRBJ1-6; D remains ambiguous. This CDR3 is built from 13 residues. Germline V gene data show CDR1 as MGHRA and CDR2 as YSYEKL. V was cut by 0 bases and J by 9 bases, with 6 bases left in between. The CDR3, as DNA: TGCGCCAGCAGCCAAGACCTATCTTCACCCCTCCACTTT. Its protein product is CASSQDLSSPLHF.

This clone was found a few times. V usage is TRBV6-5 and J usage is TRBJ1-3; 9 bases line up with TRBD1. V lost 5 bases and J lost 1; bases outside the gene matches: 3. Germline values: CDR1 MNHEY, CDR2 SVGAGI. The CDR3 runs 15 residues. CDR3 bases: TGTGCCAGCAGTCGGACAGGGGAATCTGGAAACACCATATATTTT. This sequence encodes CASSRTGESGNTIYF.

V is TRBV7-3 and J is TRBJ2-2, with 7 bases matching TRBD2. The CDR3 covers 14 residues. J lost 6 bases, V lost 1 base, and 2 bases had no gene match. Germline CDR1 SGHTA, CDR2 FQGTGA. The CDR3 DNA follows: TGTGCCAGCAGCTTAAATGGGGGGGCCGGGGAGCTGTTTTTT. Its translation is CASSLNGGAGELFF.

The V and J genes are TRBV7-2 and TRBJ1-2, with D perhaps matching TRBD1 (5 bases). The germline V and J ends were trimmed by 5 bases and 1 base, with 14 bases remaining between them. CDR1 is SGHTA, CDR2 FQGNSA, per germline. The CDR3 is 15 amino acids. CDR3 protein: CASSPGRGYNYGYTF. CDR3 sequence (DNA): TGTGCCAGCAGCCCCGGGAGGGGCTATAACTATGGCTACACCTTC.

The V and J genes are TRBV27 and TRBJ1-3; unclear D gene. V gave up 4 bases and J gave up 1 base, with 23 bases separating them. The V gene's germline CDR1 is MNHEY and CDR2 SMNVEV (reference sequence). The CDR3 runs to 19 residues. CDR3 residues: CASSSTFPVRGRSGNTIYF. In DNA, the CDR3 is TGTGCCAGCAGTTCGACCTTCCCCGTCCGAGGCCGGTCTGGAAACACCATATATTTT.

V and J are TRBV6-6 and TRBJ2-5; D is possibly TRBD2 (7 bases). Trimming shortened V by 4 bases and J by 7 bases, and 19 bases separated the two germline ends. This CDR3 has 15 residues. Germline values: CDR1 MNHNY, CDR2 SVGAGI (reference sequence). CDR3 DNA sequence: TGTGCCAGCAGTTCCCGTGCGGGGGCTAGCGGGACCCAGTACTTC. Its translation is CASSSRAGASGTQYF.

The rearrangement uses TRBV5-3 and TRBJ1-6; D is unresolved. TRBV5-3 has ORF status, its function being uncertain. This CDR3 has 15 amino acids. V lost 0 bases and J 4 bases, leaving 8 bases between the germline ends. The CDR3 loop reads CARSLERDYNSPLHF. The CDR3 nucleotides are TGTGCCAGAAGCTTGGAGCGGGATTATAATTCACCCCTCCACTTT.

The chain combines TRBV11-2 with TRBJ1-2; 8 nucleotides line up with TRBD1. The CDR3 consists of 13 residues. Losses at the gene ends were 3 bases for V and 8 bases for J; bases not matched to a gene: 5. Per the germline V gene, CDR1 is SGHAT and CDR2 is FQNNGV. CDR3 in amino acids: CASSLDRAGGYTF. CDR3 in DNA: TGTGCCAGCAGCTTGGACAGGGCCGGGGGCTACACCTTC.

This clone was seen more than once but under ten times. The V call is TRBV30, the J call TRBJ2-2, with D perhaps TRBD2 (5 bases). V was shortened by 5 bases and J by 3 bases, with 13 bases between the two germline ends. The CDR3 extends over 14 amino acids. Germline V gene sequence: CDR1 GTSNPN, CDR2 SVGIG (reference sequence). The CDR3: CAWAPPGYTGELFF. Written as DNA, the CDR3 is TGTGCCTGGGCCCCGCCGGGGTACACCGGGGAGCTGTTTTTT.

This chain connects TRBV5-1 to TRBJ1-5; D not resolved. V was cut by 2 bases and J by 4 bases, with 10 bases left in between. The CDR3 runs 14 residues. CDR1 SGHRS and CDR2 YFSETQ come from the germline V gene. DNA of the CDR3: TGCGCCAGCAGCTTAGGCTCCGGGAATCAGCCCCAGCATTTT. Translated: CASSLGSGNQPQHF.

The chain is built from TRBV5-8 and TRBJ1-5, with TRBD1 as a possible D gene (5 bases). Trimming pared 1 base from V and 3 bases from J, leaving 17 bases between. Germline loops: CDR1 SGHTS, CDR2 YDEGEE. CDR3 length: 17 residues. The CDR3 spells CASSLSRARDVNQPQHF. The CDR3 nucleotides are TGTGCCAGCAGCTTGTCCAGGGCTAGGGATGTCAATCAGCCCCAGCATTTT.

The J gene is TRBJ1-2, the V gene TRBV15; D remains unclear. The CDR3 spans 17 residues. Between the trimmed V and J ends, which lost 3 bases and 2 bases, there was a span of 19 bases. Germline CDR1 reads LNHNV; CDR2 reads YYDKDF (reference sequence). The CDR3 is CATSSDFLGEPNYGYTF. CDR3 nucleotide sequence: TGTGCCACCAGCAGCGATTTTCTCGGGGAGCCAAACTATGGCTACACCTTC.

The chain couples TRBV5-1 to TRBJ2-6; TRBD1 matches at 8 bases. Germline V gene data show CDR1 as SGHRS and CDR2 as YFSETQ. Trimming removed 5 bases from V and 0 bases from J; junction bases left unmatched: 10. The CDR3 covers 18 residues. The CDR3 DNA follows: TGCGCCAGCAGAGACGACAGGGGCTTCCCCTCTGGGGCCAACGTCCTGACTTTC. Translation gives CASRDDRGFPSGANVLTF.

The chain couples TRBV18 to TRBJ2-3; D unclear. Germline CDR1 KGHSH, CDR2 LQKENI. Trimming took off 5 bases at V and 3 bases at J, with 6 bases between the two ends. This CDR3 has 12 amino acids. The CDR3, as DNA: TGTGCCAGCTCAACCGGGACAGATACGCAGTATTTT. As protein: CASSTGTDTQYF.

The genes are TRBV6-1 and TRBJ2-7; D perhaps matches TRBD1 (6 bases). The V and J ends lost 6 bases and 2 bases respectively, with 17 bases between them. This CDR3 comprises 15 residues. Germline CDR1 and CDR2: MNHNS and SASEGT. CDR3 coding DNA: TGTGCCAGCAGGGGAATACAGGGTGCGACCTACGAGCAGTACTTC. Encoded protein: CASRGIQGATYEQYF.

The chain carries TRBV7-9 and TRBJ1-1; a possible D gene is TRBD1 (5 bases). Germline values: CDR1 SEHNR, CDR2 FQNEAQ (reference sequence). The CDR3 totals 14 residues. Trimming stripped 7 bases from V and 1 base from J, with 13 bases between. The CDR3 sequence is CASTPRGGNTEAFF. The CDR3 DNA reads TGTGCCAGCACCCCAAGGGGTGGGAACACTGAAGCTTTCTTT.

The rearrangement joins TRBV5-1 to TRBJ1-1; TRBD1 is a possible D gene (5 bases). V was cut by 4 bases and J by 1 base, with 14 bases left in between. The germline gives CDR1 SGHRS, CDR2 YFSETQ. The CDR3 extends over 15 amino acids. CDR3 loop: CASSRLGGANTEAFF. The DNA of the CDR3 is TGCGCCAGCAGCCGCCTCGGGGGAGCGAACACTGAAGCTTTCTTT.

CDR3 amino acids: CAWRWGENSPLHF. For the CDR3, the DNA is TGTGCCTGGAGGTGGGGAGAGAATTCACCCCTCCACTTT. The chain joins TRBV30 to TRBJ1-6; D gene unclear. V lost 3 bases, J lost 7 bases, and 10 bases lay in between. The CDR3 totals 13 residues. Germline V gene sequence: CDR1 GTSNPN, CDR2 SVGIG (reference sequence). The entire variable domain, with the rest obtained from reference TRBV30 and TRBJ1-6, is as follows: SQTIHQWPATLVQPVGSPLSLECTVEGTSNPNLYWYRQAAGRGLQLLFYSVGIGQISSEVPQNLSASRPQDRQFILSSKKLLLSDSGFYLCAWRWGENSPLHFGNGTRLTVT.

This clone appeared a single time. The V call is TRBV30, the J call TRBJ1-1, with D perhaps TRBD1 (6 bases). Looked up from germline, CDR1 is GTSNPN and CDR2 is SVGIG (reference sequence). V was shortened by 4 bases and J by 4 bases, with 22 bases between the two germline ends. The CDR3 has 16 amino acids. The CDR3 protein is CAWKFRGKGGTTEAFF. CDR3 coding DNA: TGTGCCTGGAAGTTCCGGGGCAAGGGGGGGACCACTGAAGCTTTCTTT.

This clone was seen a few times. This CDR3 is CASSGGINSNQPQHF. DNA of the CDR3: TGTGCCAGCAGTGGGGGGATCAATAGCAATCAGCCCCAGCATTTT. The rearrangement links TRBV9 to TRBJ1-5, with D possibly matching TRBD1 (5 bases). The CDR3 is 15 amino acids. V lost 5 bases, J lost 0 bases, and 12 bases lay in between. CDR1 is SGDLS, CDR2 YYNGEE, per germline.

This clone was seen once. The rearrangement joins TRBV9 to TRBJ2-1; 10 nucleotides line up with TRBD2. V shed 3 bases, J shed 5 bases, and the junction held 2 bases outside the gene matches. Germline CDR1 is SGDLS and CDR2 is YYNGEE. There are 14 residues in the CDR3. CDR3 in amino acids: CASSGLAGHNEQFF. The CDR3 bases are TGTGCCAGCAGCGGACTAGCGGGCCACAATGAGCAGTTCTTC.

This chain links TRBV9 with TRBJ2-5; D perhaps matches TRBD2 (6 bases). V was pared by 4 bases and J by 0 bases, with 10 bases between. The CDR3 runs to 14 residues. Germline CDR1 and CDR2: SGDLS and YYNGEE. CDR3 amino acids: CASSSRDYQETQYF. CDR3 sequence (DNA): TGTGCCAGCAGCTCCCGGGACTACCAAGAGACCCAGTACTTC.

This rearrangement joins TRBV7-9 to TRBJ2-6, with 7 bases lining up with TRBD1. CDR3 length: 18 amino acids. Per germline, CDR1 SEHNR and CDR2 FQNEAQ (reference sequence). Trimming at V came to 6 bases and at J to 1 base, leaving 12 bases not matched to a gene. The CDR3 spells CASRSGQVILSGANVLTF. The DNA for the CDR3 is TGTGCCAGCAGGAGCGGACAGGTTATCTTGTCTGGGGCCAACGTCCTGACTTTC.

This rearrangement joins TRBV2 to TRBJ2-1, with D perhaps matching TRBD1 (6 bases). This CDR3 region has 13 residues. CDR1 is SNHLY, CDR2 FYNNEI, per germline. V dropped 6 bases and J dropped 5 bases, with 11 bases sitting between them. This CDR3 is CASRAQGNNEQFF. In DNA form, the CDR3 reads TGTGCCAGCAGGGCACAGGGAAACAATGAGCAGTTCTTC.

CDR3 coding DNA: TGTGCCAGCAGCAGCGGACAGCGAAGCACAGATACGCAGTATTTT. Encoded protein: CASSSGQRSTDTQYF. The chain uses TRBV7-9 and TRBJ2-3, with D possibly matching TRBD1 (6 bases). CDR3 size: 15 residues. V lost 5 bases and J 0 bases, leaving 12 bases between the germline ends. Germline-derived CDR1 and CDR2 are SEHNR and FQNEAQ (reference sequence).

This clone was seen just once. The V and J genes are TRBV30 and TRBJ1-5; 8 bases align to TRBD1. This CDR3 spans 14 amino acids. The germline gives CDR1 GTSNPN, CDR2 SVGIG (reference sequence). V was clipped by 1 base and J by 7 bases; unmatched bases: 6. As DNA, the CDR3 is TGTGCCTGGAGTGCCCGACAGGGGAGACAGCCCCAGCATTTT. This encodes CAWSARQGRQPQHF.

The rearrangement uses TRBV19 and TRBJ2-2; TRBD2 aligns across 15 bases. The V gene's germline CDR1 is LNHDA and CDR2 SQIVND (reference sequence). V dropped 3 bases and J dropped 3; count of bases not matched to a gene: 11. There are 20 residues in the CDR3. The CDR3 spells CASSMGPGLAGGPYTGELFF. CDR3 DNA: TGTGCCAGTAGTATGGGCCCGGGACTAGCGGGGGGCCCCTACACCGGGGAGCTGTTTTTT.

This clone was seen more than once but under ten times. The chain employs TRBV19 and TRBJ2-7, with 10 bases that match TRBD1. The junction had 9 bases not matched to a gene; V was cut back by 4 bases and J by 3 bases. Germline CDR1 reads LNHDA; CDR2 reads SQIVND (reference sequence). The CDR3 runs 16 residues. CDR3 protein: CASSTPRGDRGYEQYF. CDR3 DNA: TGTGCCAGTAGTACCCCGAGGGGGGACAGGGGCTACGAGCAGTACTTC.

The chain has TRBV7-9 and TRBJ2-6; 8 positions match TRBD1. Trimming removed 2 bases from V and 0 bases from J; junction bases left unmatched: 3. Per germline, CDR1 SEHNR and CDR2 FQNEAQ (reference sequence). The CDR3 runs to 17 residues. The CDR3 bases are TGTGCCAGCAGCTTAAACAGGGGGGACTCTGGGGCCAACGTCCTGACTTTC. It is translated as CASSLNRGDSGANVLTF.

V is TRBV30 and J is TRBJ2-1; no reliable D call. Germline V lookup: CDR1 GTSNPN, CDR2 SVGIG (reference sequence). The CDR3 length is 13 residues. V dropped 0 bases and J dropped 3 bases, with 6 bases sitting between them. CDR3 sequence (DNA): TGTGCCTGGAGTGTCTCTTACTACAATGAGCAGTTCTTC. Its translation is CAWSVSYYNEQFF.